This T cell receptor (beta chain) comes out of a study of cytomegalovirus exposure and HLA in healthy donors. The PCR employed 60 Vbeta primers together with 13 Jbeta primers. The assay was immunoSEQ multiplex PCR, and TCRdb's table has in-frame clones only and misses some. The sample carries roughly 160,000 clones, roughly 80% recorded once. To note about this clone: Its antigen is not known. Other DNA sequences from this sample encode an identical CDR3 as well.

Study-wide points: The classifier reportedly diagnosed cytomegalovirus status with high sensitivity and specificity. Most of the CMV-associated TCR beta chains (in a later analysis) appeared to be HLA-restricted.

The source is a boy between 2 and 10 years old in good health and CMV-seronegative. The sequenced sample was PBMCs.

CDR3 residues: CAISDSSYEQYF. The CDR3 coding sequence is TGTGCCATCAGTGACAGTTCCTACGAGCAGTACTTC. The chain recombines TRBV10-3 with TRBJ2-7; D gene unclear. Trimming took 3 bases from V and 1 from J, leaving 4 bases between them. The germline V gene has CDR1 ENHRY and CDR2 SYGVKD. CDR3 length: 12 amino acids.